The rows below give T cell receptor beta chains drawn from one sample of a study of blood T cell repertoires in COVID-19. Clones were sequenced by immunoSEQ multiplex PCR, and TCRdb holds only the in-frame ones, with some missing. The profile covers more than 80,000 clones, with about 71% appearing a single time and roughly 25% taken by the ten largest. Sample: peripheral blood. These receptors came from a woman aged 60-75 years in a cohort sampled during active or convalescent COVID-19. Each CDR3 is given without its conserved first and last residue. A D gene is named only where the DNA matches it firmly. Some rows have no size entry. The others give once, few or many, or a class for an expanded clone.

d_gene,j_gene,abundance,len,v_gene,CDR3aa
TRBD1,TRBJ2-2,-,13,TRBV5-5,ASSWDRVNTGELF
TRBD2,TRBJ2-7,-,13,TRBV5-1,ASSSGLAGVDEQY
TRBD2,TRBJ2-7,-,12,TRBV7-9,ASSIPGGAYEQY
TRBD1,TRBJ1-1,-,12,TRBV5-4,ASSRTGVNTEAF
TRBD1,TRBJ2-7,-,14,TRBV7-2,ASSLHGTGIAYEQY
TRBD1,TRBJ1-2,-,11,TRBV27,ASSLSTGYGYT
-,TRBJ1-3,-,13,TRBV7-2,ASSLDSRTGNTIY
TRBD2,TRBJ2-3,-,15,TRBV5-4,ASSPLGAGAVTDTQY
TRBD1,TRBJ1-2,-,12,TRBV6-6,ASSYGGQNYGYT
TRBD2,TRBJ2-1,once,15,TRBV19,ASSVSSGGALVNEQF
-,TRBJ2-5,-,10,TRBV12-5,ASGLFGETQY
-,TRBJ2-6,-,14,TRBV4-2,ASSHEGDPGANVLT
-,TRBJ1-3,-,16,TRBV28,ASSWNLGSSASGNTIY
-,TRBJ1-1,-,13,TRBV20-1,SASLAGSPNTEAF
TRBD2,TRBJ2-5,-,14,TRBV5-1,ASSLGPSGGAETQY
TRBD1,TRBJ2-7,-,13,TRBV6-5,ASQQQGAGAYEQY